A selection of T cell receptor beta chains follows, all from one sample in a study of control samples from healthy donors and cancer patients. Here immunoSEQ multiplex PCR was the method, and the copy in TCRdb shows in-frame clones only, minus some. Of about 160,000 clones listed, approximately 90% are singletons. The sample taken for sequencing was blood. These receptors originate from a man aged 30-40 years in good health. Both conserved end residues are trimmed from each CDR3.

9	TRBV11-2	TRBJ1-6	ASSQSSPLH
11	TRBV11-2	TRBJ1-6	ASSFSLGSPLH
11	TRBV6-6	TRBJ2-7	ASSYQGTGEQY
13	TRBV28	TRBJ1-4	ASSSGGSTNEKLF
13	TRBV6-5	TRBJ1-5	ASSYSLNSNQPQH
12	TRBV7-3	TRBJ2-2	ASSQTGNTGELF
16	TRBV10-3	TRBJ2-1	AIMNYIFSVRIGGEQF
15	TRBV18	TRBJ2-5	ASSPRSAGQGEETQY
12	TRBV27	TRBJ2-1	ASSSRPSYNEQF
10	TRBV3-1/TRBV3-2	TRBJ1-5	ASSLSNQPQH
11	TRBV18	TRBJ2-5	ASSPAGMETQY
10	TRBV29-1	TRBJ2-5	SANLVGETQY
11	TRBV19	TRBJ1-6	ASSIRENSPLH
12	TRBV7-9	TRBJ1-2	ASSFGQGVEGYT
13	TRBV5-8	TRBJ1-5	ASSLGVRGNQPQH
12	TRBV9	TRBJ1-1	ASSVEGARSEAF
14	TRBV15	TRBJ2-2	ATSRRTAANTGELF
14	TRBV3-1/TRBV3-2	TRBJ1-2	ASSQNLAGGGGGYT
11	TRBV5-1	TRBJ1-2	ASGGDRDYGYT
9	TRBV7-8	TRBJ2-5	ASSPVGTQY
13	TRBV11-2	TRBJ2-2	ACHGGRPNTGELF
13	TRBV7-2	TRBJ2-3	ASSISGLSTDTQY
11	TRBV7-9	TRBJ2-1	AALDGVINEQF
13	TRBV6-6	TRBJ2-6	ASSYEGAGANVLT
9	TRBV12-3/TRBV12-4	TRBJ2-1	ASGRRNEQF
13	TRBV6-6	TRBJ1-5	ASSDSDTSFQPQH
12	TRBV5-1	TRBJ2-2	ASSLGQITGELF
12	TRBV5-8	TRBJ1-2	ASSAGTGAYGYT
11	TRBV5-4	TRBJ1-6	ASSSGGNSPLH
16	TRBV5-4	TRBJ2-5	ASSRTGGGKEGGETQY
10	TRBV11-3	TRBJ2-1	ASSLDGNEQF
11	TRBV27	TRBJ1-2	ASRILGGDGYT
13	TRBV15	TRBJ2-1	ATSRVYTGYNEQF
13	TRBV6-6	TRBJ1-2	ASSYPDRGDYGYT
10	TRBV11-3	TRBJ2-2	ASSPRTGELF
10	TRBV29-1	TRBJ2-5	SVLRTSGFQY
14	TRBV5-4	TRBJ1-6	ASSLDAGQAYSPLH
14	TRBV11-2	TRBJ1-1	ASSNLGGALDTEAF
13	TRBV4-1	TRBJ2-1	ASSQYGGSYNEQF
14	TRBV28	TRBJ1-4	ASSPYPGQGDEKLF
13	TRBV6-5	TRBJ1-2	ASSRQGSPFGGYT
11	TRBV3-1/TRBV3-2	TRBJ1-2	ASSQGTSYGYT
12	TRBV18	TRBJ2-7	ASSIGSSSYEQY
11	TRBV19	TRBJ1-1	ASRVSWDTEAF
10	TRBV30	TRBJ1-1	AWSFVGTEAF
12	TRBV9	TRBJ2-1	ASSVPSGSNEQF
12	TRBV28	TRBJ1-1	ASGLLKQGAEAF
11	TRBV6-5	TRBJ1-1	ASSSFSPRGAF
13	TRBV11-3	TRBJ1-1	ASSKGNGPNTEAF
11	TRBV12-3/TRBV12-4	TRBJ1-2	ASNRGQNYGYT
13	TRBV10-2	TRBJ1-6	ASFKPGQSYSPLH
12	TRBV2	TRBJ1-4	ASSEGELNEKLF
14	TRBV4-1	TRBJ1-1	ASSQVRRQGHTEAF